The 14 T cell receptor beta chains below come from one sample, sequenced in a study of cytotoxic CD8 clonotypes in ibrutinib-treated CLL. Measured with immunoSEQ multiplex PCR; TCRdb has only the in-frame clones, and not every one. Among about 92,000 clones, more than 70% were seen once, and the ten largest hold approximately 25%. The sequencing used PBMCs, collected after 24 months of ibrutinib treatment. The source of these receptors is a human donor with chronic lymphocytic leukemia.

The chain employs TRBV18 and TRBJ1-4, with 8 nucleotides matching TRBD1. CDR3 size: 16 residues. Germline V gene sequence: CDR1 KGHSH, CDR2 LQKENI. With V trimmed by 3 bases and J by 3 bases, 6 bases remained unmatched. As DNA, the CDR3 is TGTGCCAGCTCACCCGGACAGGGTACAGCTAATGAAAAACTGTTTTTT. Protein product: CASSPGQGTANEKLFF.

The chain joins TRBV14 to TRBJ1-2; 7 positions agree with TRBD1. This CDR3 spans 15 amino acids. Germline loops: CDR1 SGHDN, CDR2 FVKESK. The trim removed 4 bases at V and 2 bases at J, leaving 7 bases unmatched. CDR3 in amino acids: CASSLYQGGNYGYTF. Written as DNA, the CDR3 is TGTGCCAGCAGCCTTTACCAGGGGGGAAACTATGGCTACACCTTC.

The chain is built from TRBV5-1 and TRBJ1-1; 7 nucleotides line up with TRBD1. The CDR3 has 14 residues. Germline V lookup: CDR1 SGHRS, CDR2 YFSETQ. Unmatched junction bases numbered 2, after V lost 0 bases and J lost 3 bases. DNA for the CDR3: TGCGCCAGCAGCTTGGGGGACAGATACACTGAAGCTTTCTTT. It translates to CASSLGDRYTEAFF.

This chain connects TRBV18 to TRBJ2-5; D uncertain. In germline, CDR1 is KGHSH, CDR2 LQKENI. Trimming shortened V by 0 bases and J by 5 bases, and 10 bases separated the two germline ends. This CDR3 region has 14 residues. The CDR3 nucleotides are TGTGCCAGCTCACCACCGCCAGGATGGGAGACCCAGTACTTC. Amino acids: CASSPPPGWETQYF.

The V call is TRBV5-1, the J call TRBJ1-2; perhaps TRBD1 as D (6 bases). The germline V gene encodes CDR1 SGHRS and CDR2 YFSETQ. CDR3 size: 17 residues. The V and J ends lost 0 bases and 5 bases respectively, with 20 bases between them. This chain's CDR3 is CASSLDSDGDTKYGYTF. Here the CDR3 DNA reads TGCGCCAGCAGCTTGGACTCGGACGGGGACACCAAGTATGGCTACACCTTC.

The chain is built from TRBV5-6 and TRBJ2-2; D is unclear. This CDR3 spans 12 amino acids. Per germline, CDR1 SGHDT and CDR2 YYEEEE. Trimming removed 2 bases at V and 2 bases at J, with 1 base between. CDR3 DNA: TGTGCCAGCAGCTTCAACACCGGGGAGCTGTTTTTT. Protein sequence: CASSFNTGELFF.

This clone was found a few times. The chain links TRBV28 to TRBJ2-3; possibly TRBD1 or TRBD2 for D (5 bases each). V was clipped by 2 bases and J by 3 bases, with 12 bases between them. From germline, CDR1 is MDHEN and CDR2 SYDVKM. The CDR3 extends over 15 amino acids. The CDR3 DNA is TGTGCCAGCAGTTTAGGAGGCAGGGTGACAGATACGCAGTATTTT. Protein: CASSLGGRVTDTQYF.

The V and J genes are TRBV27 and TRBJ1-6; the match to TRBD1 covers 8 bases. This CDR3 is 15 amino acids long. CDR1 is MNHEY, CDR2 SMNVEV, per germline (reference sequence). Trimming took 6 bases from V and 7 from J; bases not matched to a gene: 8. The CDR3 reads CASRTTGGLNSPLHF. The CDR3 nucleotides are TGTGCCAGCAGGACCACAGGGGGGTTAAATTCACCCCTCCACTTT.

The rearrangement uses TRBV19 and TRBJ1-4, with D possibly TRBD1 on 6 matching bases. Trimming left V 7 bases short and J 3 bases short, with 15 bases between. This CDR3 is 15 amino acids long. Germline V gene data show CDR1 as LNHDA and CDR2 as SQIVND (reference sequence). The CDR3 DNA follows: TGTGCCAGTAAAAATCAGGGGCTGGCTAATGAAAAACTGTTTTTT. It codes for CASKNQGLANEKLFF. The full variable domain, completed using reference TRBV19 and TRBJ1-4, is DGGITQSPKYLFRKEGQNVTLSCEQNLNHDAMYWYRQDPGQGLRLIYYSQIVNDFQKGDIAEGYSVSREKKESFPLTVTSAQKNPTAFYLCASKNQGLANEKLFFGSGTQLSVL.

Worth noting for this clone: A far larger clone is one base from this, pointing to a likely read error. The chain combines TRBV11-2 with TRBJ1-1; the D gene is possibly TRBD1 (5 bases). CDR3 size: 14 residues. V was shortened by 1 base and J by 4 bases, with 10 bases between the two germline ends. From germline, CDR1 is SGHAT and CDR2 FQNNGV. The CDR3 protein is CASSLGGGATEAFF. The DNA for the CDR3 is TGTGCCAGCAGCTTAGGAGGAGGGGCCACTGAAGCTTTCTTT.

This chain links TRBV7-3 with TRBJ2-7, with 8 bases identical to TRBD1. Germline V lookup: CDR1 SGHTA, CDR2 FQGTGA. J lost 6 bases, V lost 4 bases, and 5 bases had no gene match. There are 13 residues in the CDR3. The CDR3 region is CASSSGQGTEQYF. CDR3 sequence (DNA): TGTGCCAGCAGCTCCGGACAGGGAACCGAGCAGTACTTC.

This clone has ten or more counts. The J gene is TRBJ1-2, the V gene TRBV19; D remains ambiguous. From germline, CDR1 is LNHDA and CDR2 SQIVND (reference sequence). V gave up 4 bases and J gave up 7 bases, with 7 bases separating them. This CDR3 comprises 11 residues. The CDR3 spells CASSSRVGYTF. The CDR3 region has the DNA TGTGCCAGTAGTAGTCGTGTTGGCTACACCTTC.

V is TRBV9 and J is TRBJ2-3, with 10 bases matching TRBD2. Germline loops: CDR1 SGDLS, CDR2 YYNGEE. V was pared by 7 bases and J by 1 base, with 9 bases of the junction left unmatched. The CDR3 covers 16 residues. CDR3 nucleotides: TGTGCCAGCGGAGCGGGGGGGACTAGGGGCACAGATACGCAGTATTTT. It translates to CASGAGGTRGTDTQYF.

J is TRBJ2-3 and V is TRBV4-2, with a possible D match to TRBD1 (5 bases). This CDR3 has 13 residues. Germline V lookup: CDR1 LGHNA, CDR2 YNFKEQ. V was trimmed by 1 base and J by 6 bases, leaving 8 bases between them. In DNA, the CDR3 is TGTGCCAGCAGCCAAGCAAAGGGGGATACGCAGTATTTT. It yields the protein CASSQAKGDTQYF.